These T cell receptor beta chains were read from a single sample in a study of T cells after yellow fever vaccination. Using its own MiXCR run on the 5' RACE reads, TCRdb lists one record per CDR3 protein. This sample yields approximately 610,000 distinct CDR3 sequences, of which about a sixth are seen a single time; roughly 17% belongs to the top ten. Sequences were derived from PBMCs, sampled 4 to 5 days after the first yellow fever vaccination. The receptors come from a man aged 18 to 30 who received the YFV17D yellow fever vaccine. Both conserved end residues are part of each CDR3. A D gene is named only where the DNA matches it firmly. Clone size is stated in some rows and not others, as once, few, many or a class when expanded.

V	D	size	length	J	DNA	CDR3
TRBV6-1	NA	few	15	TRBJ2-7	TGTGCCAGCAGTGATTGGGGCCCCATTGCCTACGAGCAGTACTTC	CASSDWGPIAYEQYF
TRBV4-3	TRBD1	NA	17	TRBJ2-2	TGCGCCAGCAGCCAAGACATGGGCTACAGGGGGCCGGGGAAGCTGTTTTTT	CASSQDMGYRGPGKLFF
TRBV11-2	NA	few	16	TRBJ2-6	TGTGCCAGCAGCCGGGCAGGTACCTCTGGGGCCAACGTCCTGACTTTC	CASSRAGTSGANVLTF
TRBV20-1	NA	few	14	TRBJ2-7	TGCAGTGCTTGGGCACAGGGCCAATCCTACGAGCAGTACTTC	CSAWAQGQSYEQYF
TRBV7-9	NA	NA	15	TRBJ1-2	TGTGCCAGCAGCTTAGAGAATGCAGCCCAAGTTGGCTACACCTTC	CASSLENAAQVGYTF
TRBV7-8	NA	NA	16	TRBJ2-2	TGTGCCAGCAGCCCCCGTTCGGGCCCCCGTTATGGGGAGCTGTTTTTT	CASSPRSGPRYGELFF
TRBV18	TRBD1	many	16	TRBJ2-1	TGTGCCAGCTCAGAATATCAGGGGGCATCCTACAATGAGCAGTTCTTC	CASSEYQGASYNEQFF
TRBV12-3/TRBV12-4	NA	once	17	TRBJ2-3	TGTGCCAGCAGACCGATGTTCGACAGGGAGGCAATGGATACGCAGTATTTT	CASRPMFDREAMDTQYF
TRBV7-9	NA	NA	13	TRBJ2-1	TGTGCCAGCAGCTTAGGATCGGAAAATGAGCAGTTCTTC	CASSLGSENEQFF
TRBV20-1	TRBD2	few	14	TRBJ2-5	TGCAGTGCTAGTAGCGGGGGGGCCGGAGAGACCCAGTACTTC	CSASSGGAGETQYF
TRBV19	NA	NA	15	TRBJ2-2	TGTGCCGCCTCAAAGGCGAGCGGTGGCACCGGGGAGCTGTTTTTT	CAASKASGGTGELFF
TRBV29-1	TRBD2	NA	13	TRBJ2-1	TGCAGCGTAAAGCGGGGGCCCTACAATGAGCAGTTCTTC	CSVKRGPYNEQFF
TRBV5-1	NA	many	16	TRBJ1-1	TGCGCCAGCAGCTTGGCCGGCAGTCGAGAGAACACTGAAGCTTTCTTT	CASSLAGSRENTEAFF
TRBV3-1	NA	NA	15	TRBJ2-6	TGTGCCAGCAGCCAAGATATGTCTGGGGCCAACGTCCTGACTTTC	CASSQDMSGANVLTF
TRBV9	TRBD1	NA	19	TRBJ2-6	TGTGCCAGCAGCGTAGCTACGGGGACAGGGAGGTCTGGGGCCAACGTCCTGACTTTC	CASSVATGTGRSGANVLTF
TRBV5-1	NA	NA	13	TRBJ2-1	TGCGCCAGTAAAGGGGAGAGGTACAATGAGCAGTTCTTC	CASKGERYNEQFF
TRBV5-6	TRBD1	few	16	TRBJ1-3	TGTGCCAGCAGCCGGCCCTACAGGGGAGGTAGAAACACCATATATTTT	CASSRPYRGGRNTIYF
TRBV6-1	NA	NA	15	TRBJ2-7	TGTGCCAGTTCGCCGGGACACCCGGCATCCTACGAGCAGTACTTC	CASSPGHPASYEQYF
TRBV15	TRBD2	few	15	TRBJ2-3	TGTGCCACCAGCAGTGAGGGGAGGGGCACAGATACGCAGTATTTT	CATSSEGRGTDTQYF
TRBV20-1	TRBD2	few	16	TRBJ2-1	TGCAGTGCTACTAGCGGGGGGGCTAGATGGTACAATGAGCAGTTCTTC	CSATSGGARWYNEQFF
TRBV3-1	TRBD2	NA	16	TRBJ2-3	TGTGCCAGCAGCCAAAGTTGGCGGGAGGGCACAGATACGCAGTATTTT	CASSQSWREGTDTQYF
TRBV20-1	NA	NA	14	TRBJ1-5	TGCAGTGCCGAACCCGGGAGGAGCAATCAGCCCCAGCATTTT	CSAEPGRSNQPQHF
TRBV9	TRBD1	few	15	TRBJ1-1	TGTGCCAGCAGCCCCCGACAGGGGGAGAACACTGAAGCTTTCTTT	CASSPRQGENTEAFF
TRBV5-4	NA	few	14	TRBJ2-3	TGTGCCAGCAGCACGATGGCTAGAGGCGATACGCAGTATTTT	CASSTMARGDTQYF
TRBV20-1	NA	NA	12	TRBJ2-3	TGCAGTGCTAACCTAGACTCAGATACGCAGTATTTT	CSANLDSDTQYF
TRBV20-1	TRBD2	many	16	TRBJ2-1	TGCAGTTCAGCAAAACCTCTTCGGGGGGTCCCCAATGAGCAGTTCTTC	CSSAKPLRGVPNEQFF
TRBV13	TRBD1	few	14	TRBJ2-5	TGTGCCAGCAGCTCACGGACAGGGACAGAGACCCAGTACTTC	CASSSRTGTETQYF
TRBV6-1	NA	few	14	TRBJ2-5	TGTGCCAGCAGTGAACACCGCGGCAAGCGAACCCAGTACTTC	CASSEHRGKRTQYF
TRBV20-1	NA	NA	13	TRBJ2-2	TGCAGTGCTCCTGGATGGAACACCGGGGAGCTGTTTTTT	CSAPGWNTGELFF
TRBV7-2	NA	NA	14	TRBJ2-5	TGTGCCAGCAGCTATAAGCGGACGGAAGAGACCCAGTACTTC	CASSYKRTEETQYF
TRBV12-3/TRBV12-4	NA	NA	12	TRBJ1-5	TGTGCCAGCAGTCCCAGGTATCAGCCCCAGCATTTT	CASSPRYQPQHF
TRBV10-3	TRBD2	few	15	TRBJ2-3	TGTGCCATCAGTGAGTCAATGCGGGGGGGCGGAACGCAGTATTTT	CAISESMRGGGTQYF
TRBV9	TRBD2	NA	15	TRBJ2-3	TGTGCCAGCAGCGTCCTAGCGGGGGGGCCAGATACGCAGTATTTT	CASSVLAGGPDTQYF
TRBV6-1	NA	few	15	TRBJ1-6	TGTGCCAGCAGCCTACAGGGCTCCTATAATTCACCCCTCCACTTT	CASSLQGSYNSPLHF
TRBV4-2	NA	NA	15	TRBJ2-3	TGTGCCAGCAGCAAACAGGTGACTGCCACAGATACGCAGTATTTT	CASSKQVTATDTQYF
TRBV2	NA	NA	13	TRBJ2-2	TGTGCCAGCAGTGAAGCGATCACCGGGGAGCTGTTTTTT	CASSEAITGELFF
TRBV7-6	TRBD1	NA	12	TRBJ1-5	TGTGCCAGCACGACAGGGAATCAGCCCCAGCATTTT	CASTTGNQPQHF
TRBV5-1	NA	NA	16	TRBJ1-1	TGCGCCAGCAGCTTGGATTGGGGGTCATGGAACACTGAAGCTTTCTTT	CASSLDWGSWNTEAFF
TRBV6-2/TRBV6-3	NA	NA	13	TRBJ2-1	TGTGCCAGCAGTTCCGAACGGGGGAATGAGCAGTTCTTC	CASSSERGNEQFF
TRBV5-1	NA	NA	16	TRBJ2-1	TGCGCCAGCAGCTTCAGTGGGCGGACCCAGTACAATGAGCAGTTCTTC	CASSFSGRTQYNEQFF
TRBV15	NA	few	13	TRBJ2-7	TGTGCCACCAGCAGCAGGGGAGGCAACGAGCAGTACTTC	CATSSRGGNEQYF
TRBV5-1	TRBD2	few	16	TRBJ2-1	TGCGCCAGCAGTCGGACTAGCCCAGTAGATTACAATGAGCAGTTCTTC	CASSRTSPVDYNEQFF
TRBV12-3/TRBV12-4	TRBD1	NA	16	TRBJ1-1	TGTGCCAGCAGTTTTGGGGACGGGACAGCCATCACTGAAGCTTTCTTT	CASSFGDGTAITEAFF
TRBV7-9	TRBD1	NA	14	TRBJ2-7	TGTGCCAGCAGCTCCTCCGGGACAGCCCCCGAGCAGTACTTC	CASSSSGTAPEQYF
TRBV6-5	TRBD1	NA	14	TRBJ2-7	TGTGCCAGCAGTTACCGGGACAGGGACTACGAGCAGTACTTC	CASSYRDRDYEQYF
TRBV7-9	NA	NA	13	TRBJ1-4	TGTGCCAGCAGCGGGATCGGGGTGGAAAAACTGTTTTTT	CASSGIGVEKLFF
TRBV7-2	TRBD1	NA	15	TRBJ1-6	TGTGCCAGCAGACTCACAGGGGCGATTAATTCACCCCTCCACTTT	CASRLTGAINSPLHF
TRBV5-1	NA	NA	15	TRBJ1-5	TGCGCCAGCAGCTCCGCGGGCCTCAATCATCAGCCCCAGCATTTT	CASSSAGLNHQPQHF
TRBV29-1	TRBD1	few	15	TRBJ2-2	TGCAGCGTCGGCCCCGGACAGGGTGTGGCCGGGGAGCTGTTTTTT	CSVGPGQGVAGELFF
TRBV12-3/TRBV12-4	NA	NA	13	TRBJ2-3	TGTGCCAGCAGAACGACAGACACAGATACGCAGTATTTT	CASRTTDTDTQYF